The following is a T cell receptor beta chain sequence with its context. The antigen remains undetermined. Each donor gave 25 to 30 ml of EDTA blood. From thawed PBMCs, CD4+ T cells were purified by negative selection. Around 95% CD4+ purity was typical by flow cytometry. The data are from a study of untreated major depressive disorder. Whole-study results and caveats: Three preselected Vbeta families were the sole sequencing comparisons. Depressed patients' CD4+ T cells carried increased TRBV05-01 (Vbeta 5.1) usage versus control CD4+ T cells.

Only in-frame clones appear in the TCRdb table, and some are missing; sequencing was by immunoSEQ multiplex PCR. The sample holds roughly 13,000 clones, about 93% seen once. Germline V CDR1 and CDR2: LGHNA, YNFKEQ. This CDR3 contains 14 residues. Trimming shortened V by 0 bases and J by 8 bases, and 10 bases separated the two germline ends. The sample comprised CD4+ T cells from PBMCs. This TCR derives from a young woman with major depressive disorder. This chain uses TRBV4-2 with TRBJ1-4; no firm D call. The CDR3 is CASSQDASAEKLFF. CDR3 nucleotides: TGTGCCAGCAGCCAAGACGCGTCTGCGGAAAAACTGTTTTTT.